Listed here are 27 T cell receptor beta chains from one sample, sequenced in a study of cytomegalovirus exposure and HLA in healthy donors. 13 Jbeta primers and 60 Vbeta primers were used for the PCR. The table came from immunoSEQ multiplex PCR; TCRdb's copy has only in-frame clones and leaves some out. Of over 85,000 clones in the sample, 77% are singletons; the top ten hold around 7.2%. The source material was PBMCs. Every receptor here comes from a female donor in good health and CMV-seronegative.

The chain carries TRBV7-9 and TRBJ1-1, with D tentatively TRBD1 (5 bases). Germline V lookup: CDR1 SEHNR, CDR2 FQNEAQ (reference sequence). V dropped 2 bases and J dropped 1 base, with 8 bases sitting between them. The CDR3 loop spans 14 amino acids. The CDR3 DNA reads TGTGCCAGCAGCTTACAGGGTCAGAACACTGAAGCTTTCTTT. Encoded protein: CASSLQGQNTEAFF.

The genes are TRBV19 and TRBJ2-7; TRBD2 matches at 9 bases. With V trimmed by 9 bases and J by 5 bases, 14 bases remained unmatched. CDR3 size: 15 residues. CDR1 and CDR2 (germline): LNHDA, SQIVND (reference sequence). CDR3 sequence reads: CASQLSGSSGHEQYF. The CDR3 nucleotides read TGTGCCAGCCAACTTAGCGGGAGCTCCGGGCACGAGCAGTACTTC.

This clone was found once. V gene TRBV6-5 combines with J gene TRBJ1-5, with D unresolved. Trimming took off 0 bases at V and 2 bases at J, with 8 bases between the two ends. The CDR3 is 15 amino acids. The germline V gene encodes CDR1 MNHEY and CDR2 SVGAGI. CDR3 DNA: TGTGCCAGCAGTTACTCGAGTATGCGCAATCAGCCCCAGCATTTT. Its protein is CASSYSSMRNQPQHF.

This clone appeared a few times. The genes are TRBV9 and TRBJ2-1; TRBD1 might be the D (5 bases). The V gene lost 0 bases and the J gene lost 0 bases, with 13 bases spanning the gap. The CDR3 contains 17 residues. Per the germline V gene, CDR1 is SGDLS and CDR2 is YYNGEE. The CDR3 DNA reads TGTGCCAGCAGCGTAGCCGTAAGACAGAGCTCCTACAATGAGCAGTTCTTC. Amino acids: CASSVAVRQSSYNEQFF.

This sequence joins TRBV28 and TRBJ1-1, with a tentative D call TRBD1 (5 bases). This CDR3 contains 14 residues. V lost 2 bases and J lost 11, with 18 bases in between. The germline V gene encodes CDR1 MDHEN and CDR2 SYDVKM. CDR3 DNA: TGTGCCAGCAGTTTACTCTTTAGGGCAGGGTGGGCTTTCTTT. Its translation is CASSLLFRAGWAFF. The variable domain in full, completed from reference TRBV28 and TRBJ1-1, reads DVKVTQSSRYLVKRTGEKVFLECVQDMDHENMFWYRQDPGLGLRLIYFSYDVKMKEKGDIPEGYSVSREKKERFSLILESASTNQTSMYLCASSLLFRAGWAFFGQGTRLTVV.

This clone was recorded a few times. The rearrangement joins TRBV2 to TRBJ1-4; tentative D call: TRBD1 (6 bases). The germline V gene has CDR1 SNHLY and CDR2 FYNNEI. The CDR3 contains 18 residues. Trimming removed 0 bases at V and 2 bases at J, with 16 bases between. CDR3: CASSEADRLVGTNEKLFF. In nucleotides, the CDR3 is TGTGCCAGCAGTGAAGCTGACAGGTTAGTAGGGACTAATGAAAAACTGTTTTTT.

This clone turned up a few times. V and J are TRBV19 and TRBJ1-5; D perhaps matches TRBD1 (6 bases). V was pared by 3 bases and J by 4 bases, with 19 bases between. Germline loops: CDR1 LNHDA, CDR2 SQIVND (reference sequence). The CDR3 has 17 residues. CDR3 amino acids: CASSMGAGAERNQPQHF. CDR3 sequence (DNA): TGTGCCAGTAGTATGGGAGCAGGGGCCGAACGAAATCAGCCCCAGCATTTT.

The CDR3 protein is CASRKTGISGANVLTF. The CDR3 bases are TGTGCCAGCAGAAAGACAGGGATCTCTGGGGCCAACGTCCTGACTTTC. The chain links TRBV6-6 to TRBJ2-6; 7 nucleotides match TRBD1. V was pared by 6 bases and J by 0 bases, with 5 bases of the junction left unmatched. Germline assignment: CDR1 MNHNY and CDR2 SVGAGI (reference sequence). The CDR3 contains 16 residues.

This chain joins TRBV9 and TRBJ2-5; 7 bases are a match to TRBD2. Per germline, CDR1 SGDLS and CDR2 YYNGEE. J lost 5 bases, V lost 3 bases, and 4 bases had no gene match. The CDR3 spans 13 residues. The CDR3 nucleotides are TGTGCCAGCAGCGCGGGGGGTGGGGAGACCCAGTACTTC. Its translation: CASSAGGGETQYF. The whole variable domain, filled in from reference TRBV9 and TRBJ2-5, reads DSGVTQTPKHLITATGQRVTLRCSPRSGDLSVYWYQQSLDQGLQFLIQYYNGEERAKGNILERFSAQQFPDLHSELNLSSLELGDSALYFCASSAGGGETQYFGPGTRLLVL.

V gene TRBV11-2 combines with J gene TRBJ2-1; 9 bases align to TRBD2. Trimming took 3 bases from V and 8 from J; bases not matched to a gene: 14. Germline V lookup: CDR1 SGHAT, CDR2 FQNNGV. CDR3 length equals 17 residues. The CDR3 here is CASSFPGGSGSGYEQFF. The CDR3 bases are TGTGCCAGCAGCTTCCCGGGGGGTAGCGGGAGTGGGTATGAGCAGTTCTTC. The variable domain in full, completed from reference TRBV11-2 and TRBJ2-1, reads EAGVAQSPRYKIIEKRQSVAFWCNPISGHATLYWYQQILGQGPKLLIQFQNNGVVDDSQLPKDRFSAERLKGVDSTLKIQPAKLEDSAVYLCASSFPGGSGSGYEQFFGPGTRLTVL.

On this clone itself: One junction end disagrees with the germline gene, perhaps due to a read error. This chain links TRBV10-3 with TRBJ2-5; 8 bases are a match to TRBD1. The CDR3 spans 13 residues. The germline V gene encodes CDR1 ENHRY and CDR2 SYGVKD. The CDR3, as DNA: TGTGCCATCAGTGAGTCGGTAGGACAGGGTCAGGACTTC. It specifies CAISESVGQGQDF.

The chain employs TRBV19 and TRBJ1-5; D is unclear. This CDR3 contains 16 residues. The V gene lost 2 bases and the J gene lost 1 base, with 12 bases spanning the gap. Per germline, CDR1 LNHDA and CDR2 SQIVND (reference sequence). The CDR3 bases are TGTGCCAGTAGTATAATCTCGGGGTTGAGCAATCAGCCCCAGCATTTT. Amino acid sequence: CASSIISGLSNQPQHF.

The rearrangement uses TRBV10-2 and TRBJ1-1, with D possibly being TRBD1 (5 bases). V lost 7 bases, J lost 10 bases, and 19 bases lay in between. The CDR3 is 13 amino acids. Per the germline V gene, CDR1 is WSHSY and CDR2 is SAAADI. CDR3 bases: TGCGCCAGCATCCAAAGCAGGGAAGGTGGAGCTTTCTTT. Translation gives CASIQSREGGAFF.

In its sample, this clone was seen once. The chain combines TRBV23-1 with TRBJ2-5; D is undetermined. TRBV23-1 qualifies as an ORF whose function is uncertain. The CDR3 loop spans 17 amino acids. V shed 0 bases and J shed 3 bases, with 17 bases lying between them. The CDR3 here is CASSQSGEASVKETQYF. As DNA, the CDR3 is TGCGCCAGCAGTCAATCGGGTGAGGCGTCAGTTAAAGAGACCCAGTACTTC.

This chain connects TRBV6-5 to TRBJ1-1, with D tentatively TRBD1 (5 bases). Germline CDR1 reads MNHEY; CDR2 reads SVGAGI. V lost 2 bases and J lost 6, with 10 bases in between. This CDR3 region has 13 residues. The CDR3 here is CASSYGRAAEAFF. DNA for the CDR3: TGTGCCAGCAGTTACGGCAGGGCTGCTGAAGCTTTCTTT.

V and J are TRBV29-1 and TRBJ1-1; no definite D call. The CDR3 runs to 13 residues. The germline gives CDR1 SQVTM, CDR2 ANQGSEA. Trimming stripped 7 bases from V and 1 base from J, with 13 bases between. The CDR3: CSGTGWKNTEAFF. The DNA for the CDR3 is TGCAGCGGGACGGGGTGGAAGAACACTGAAGCTTTCTTT.

V gene TRBV29-1 combines with J gene TRBJ2-4; D might be TRBD2 (7 bases). CDR1 is SQVTM and CDR2 is ANQGSEA in the germline V gene. The CDR3 sequence is 14 residues long. The germline V and J ends were trimmed by 4 bases and 4 bases, with 14 bases remaining between them. CDR3 in amino acids: CSVGGGRGKNIQYF. The CDR3 DNA sequence: TGCAGCGTTGGGGGAGGGAGGGGGAAAAACATTCAGTACTTC.

V is TRBV6-5 and J is TRBJ1-2; D is possibly TRBD1 (5 bases). CDR3 length equals 11 residues. The germline V gene has CDR1 MNHEY and CDR2 SVGAGI. Trimming took off 7 bases at V and 7 bases at J, with 10 bases between the two ends. The chain's CDR3 is CASTGGFGYTF. In DNA form, the CDR3 reads TGTGCCAGCACTGGGGGGTTTGGCTACACCTTC.

This chain links TRBV10-3 with TRBJ1-5; D might be TRBD1 (5 bases). Germline V gives CDR1 ENHRY, CDR2 SYGVKD. Trimming cost V 8 bases and J 4 bases, with 12 bases left between them. The CDR3 extends over 13 amino acids. CDR3 in amino acids: CAIQGNRNQPQHF. DNA of the CDR3: TGTGCCATCCAGGGAAACCGAAATCAGCCCCAGCATTTT.

The chain is built from TRBV5-6 and TRBJ1-2; possible D gene TRBD1, 6 bases. Germline CDR1 and CDR2: SGHDT and YYEEEE. The CDR3 runs to 14 residues. With 4 bases removed from V and 8 bases from J, the gap between germline ends came to 18 bases. CDR3 sequence: CASSPDKPRGGYTF. In DNA, the CDR3 is TGTGCCAGCAGCCCCGATAAGCCCAGGGGAGGCTACACCTTC. Supplemented by reference TRBV5-6 and TRBJ1-2, the full variable domain reads DAGVTQSPTHLIKTRGQQVTLRCSPKSGHDTVSWYQQALGQGPQFIFQYYEEEERQRGNFPDRFSGHQFPNYSSELNVNALLLGDSALYLCASSPDKPRGGYTFGSGTRLTVV.

The chain recombines TRBV5-1 with TRBJ2-1, with 10 positions matching TRBD2. The CDR3 has 17 residues. CDR1 is SGHRS and CDR2 is YFSETQ in the germline V gene. Trimming took 7 bases from V and 7 from J; bases not matched to a gene: 17. CDR3 nucleotides: TGCGCCAGCGACAGGGATAGGAGCGGGAGGGCGGGGAATGAGCAGTTCTTC. Translated: CASDRDRSGRAGNEQFF.

The chain uses TRBV29-1 and TRBJ2-2, with a tentative D call TRBD1 (5 bases). The CDR3 has 12 residues. Germline V gives CDR1 SQVTM, CDR2 ANQGSEA. The V end was cut by 6 bases, the J end by 5 bases, with 10 bases between. The chain's CDR3 is CSVQGWTGELFF. The CDR3 region has the DNA TGCAGCGTCCAGGGTTGGACCGGGGAGCTGTTTTTT.

This clone has a single count. The genes are TRBV7-6 and TRBJ2-7, with no clear D. There are 14 residues in the CDR3. Trimming took off 2 bases at V and 1 base at J, with 9 bases between the two ends. Per germline, CDR1 SGHVS and CDR2 FNYEAQ. CDR3 bases: TGTGCCAGCAGCTTAACGGCGGATTCCTACGAGCAGTACTTC. It translates to CASSLTADSYEQYF.

The chain links TRBV10-1 to TRBJ2-2; no clear D. V was cut by 6 bases and J by 1 base, with 6 bases left in between. This CDR3 is 13 amino acids long. Germline assignment: CDR1 WNHNN and CDR2 SYGVQD (reference sequence). CDR3: CASSDMNTGELFF. CDR3 coding DNA: TGCGCCAGCAGCGACATGAACACCGGGGAGCTGTTTTTT.

The chain joins TRBV9 to TRBJ1-5; 7 bases align to TRBD1. V shed 3 bases, J shed 2 bases, and the junction held 5 bases outside the gene matches. Germline V gene data show CDR1 as SGDLS and CDR2 as YYNGEE. The CDR3 length is 15 residues. CDR3 in amino acids: CASSDGDSGNQPQHF. The CDR3 nucleotides read TGTGCCAGCAGCGACGGGGACAGTGGCAATCAGCCCCAGCATTTT.

V gene TRBV6-6 combines with J gene TRBJ2-2, with D maybe TRBD1 (5 bases). The germline gives CDR1 MNHNY, CDR2 SVGAGI (reference sequence). The CDR3 extends over 13 amino acids. V was cut by 10 bases and J by 0 bases, with 9 bases left in between. CDR3 loop: CATGHANTGELFF. CDR3 DNA sequence: TGTGCCACCGGACACGCGAACACCGGGGAGCTGTTTTTT.

The gene calls are TRBV28 and TRBJ2-7; D gene ambiguous. V dropped 10 bases and J dropped 0 bases, with 13 bases sitting between them. This CDR3 has 13 amino acids. CDR1 is MDHEN and CDR2 is SYDVKM in the germline V gene. CDR3 in amino acids: CATLALSSYEQYF. For the CDR3, the DNA is TGTGCCACGTTAGCTCTTAGCTCCTACGAGCAGTACTTC. Drawing the rest from reference TRBV28 and TRBJ2-7, the complete variable domain is DVKVTQSSRYLVKRTGEKVFLECVQDMDHENMFWYRQDPGLGLRLIYFSYDVKMKEKGDIPEGYSVSREKKERFSLILESASTNQTSMYLCATLALSSYEQYFGPGTRLTVT.